The entry below gives a single T cell receptor beta chain sequence along with its context. Its antigen is currently unknown. Germline trimming cut 2 bases from V and 2 bases from J; bases unmatched to any gene: 8. The germline V gene has CDR1 LGHDT and CDR2 YNNKEL (reference sequence). The CDR3 loop spans 17 amino acids. This specimen belongs to a study of T cell responses to AZD1222 COVID-19 vaccine. Study-level points and caveats: The study sampled repertoires only after the peak T cell response. Donors were mostly white British, more females; clonal diversity possibly underestimated. Once two AZD1222 doses were given, Spike-specific TCR breadth and depth went up.

Clones were sequenced by immunoSEQ multiplex PCR, and TCRdb holds only the in-frame ones, with some missing. The repertoire holds about 150,000 clones, with 94% as singletons. The source was peripheral blood, collected on day 0 of AZD1222 vaccination. V gene TRBV3-1 (or the pseudogene TRBV3-2) combines with J gene TRBJ2-1; 8 bases match TRBD2. The TCR comes from an adult in good health. CDR3 loop: CASSQTWWTSTYNEQFF. For the CDR3, the DNA is TGTGCCAGCAGCCAAACGTGGTGGACTAGCACCTACAATGAGCAGTTCTTC.